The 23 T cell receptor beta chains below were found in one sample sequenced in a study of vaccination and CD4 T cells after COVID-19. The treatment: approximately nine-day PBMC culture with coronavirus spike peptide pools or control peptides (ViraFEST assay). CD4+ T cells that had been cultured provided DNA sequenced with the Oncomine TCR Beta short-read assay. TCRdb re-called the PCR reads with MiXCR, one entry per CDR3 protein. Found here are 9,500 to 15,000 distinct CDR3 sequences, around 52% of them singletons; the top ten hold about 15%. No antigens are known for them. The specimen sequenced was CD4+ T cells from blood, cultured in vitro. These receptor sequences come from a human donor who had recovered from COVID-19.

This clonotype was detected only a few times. The CDR3 region has the DNA TGTGCCACCAGCAGCAGTGACAGGCTGAACACTGAAGCTTTCTTT. As protein: CATSSSDRLNTEAFF. The chain recombines TRBV15 with TRBJ1-1; D is possibly TRBD1 (6 bases). Germline V gene lookup returns CDR1 LNHNV and CDR2 YYDKDF (reference sequence). The CDR3 covers 15 residues. Trimming left V 3 bases short and J 0 bases short, with 11 bases between.

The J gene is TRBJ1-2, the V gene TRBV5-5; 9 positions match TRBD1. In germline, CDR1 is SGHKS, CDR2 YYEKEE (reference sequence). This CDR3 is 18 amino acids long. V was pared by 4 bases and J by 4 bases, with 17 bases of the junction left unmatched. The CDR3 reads CASSGNRGLNEGSYGYTF. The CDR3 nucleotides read TGTGCCAGCAGCGGAAACAGGGGGCTAAATGAAGGAAGCTATGGCTACACCTTC.

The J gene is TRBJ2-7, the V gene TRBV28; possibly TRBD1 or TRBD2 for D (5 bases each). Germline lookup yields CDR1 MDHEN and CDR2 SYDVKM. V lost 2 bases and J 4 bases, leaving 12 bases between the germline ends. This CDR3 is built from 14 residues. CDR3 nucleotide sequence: TGTGCCAGCAGTTTAGGTGGCAGGGAGTACGAGCAGTACTTC. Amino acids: CASSLGGREYEQYF.

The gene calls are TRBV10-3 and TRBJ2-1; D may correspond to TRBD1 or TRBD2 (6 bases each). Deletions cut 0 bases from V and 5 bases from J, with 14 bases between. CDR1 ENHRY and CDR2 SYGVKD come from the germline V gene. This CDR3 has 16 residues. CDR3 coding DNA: TGTGCCATCAGTGAGTCGGGGGGCAGAGGGGACAATGAGCAGTTCTTC. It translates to CAISESGGRGDNEQFF.

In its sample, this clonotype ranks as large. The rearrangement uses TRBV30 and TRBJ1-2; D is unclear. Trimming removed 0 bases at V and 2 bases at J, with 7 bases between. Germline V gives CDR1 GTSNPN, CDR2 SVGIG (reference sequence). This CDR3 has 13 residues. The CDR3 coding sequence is TGTGCCTGGAGTGTAGCACAGAACTATGGCTACACCTTC. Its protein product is CAWSVAQNYGYTF. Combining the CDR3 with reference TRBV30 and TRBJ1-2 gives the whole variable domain SQTIHQWPATLVQPVGSPLSLECTVEGTSNPNLYWYRQAAGRGLQLLFYSVGIGQISSEVPQNLSASRPQDRQFILSSKKLLLSDSGFYLCAWSVAQNYGYTFGSGTRLTVV.

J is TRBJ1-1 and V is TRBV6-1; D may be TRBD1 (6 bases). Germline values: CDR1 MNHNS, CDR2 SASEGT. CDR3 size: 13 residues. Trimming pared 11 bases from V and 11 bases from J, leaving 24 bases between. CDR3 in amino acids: CAATNRVAFGAFF. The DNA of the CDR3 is TGTGCCGCCACTAACAGGGTGGCCTTTGGGGCTTTCTTT.

The DNA for the CDR3 is TGTGCCAGCAGTCTGACGAACACCGGGGAGCTGTTTTTT. It encodes CASSLTNTGELFF. The rearrangement uses TRBV7-3 and TRBJ2-2; D uncertain. Germline V gene data show CDR1 as SGHTA and CDR2 as FQGTGA. Between the trimmed V and J ends, which lost 6 bases and 0 bases, there was a span of 5 bases. CDR3 size: 13 residues.

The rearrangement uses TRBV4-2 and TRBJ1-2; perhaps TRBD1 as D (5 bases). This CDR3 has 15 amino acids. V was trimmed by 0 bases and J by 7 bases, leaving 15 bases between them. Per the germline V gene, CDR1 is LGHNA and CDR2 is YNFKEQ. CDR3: CASSQDVKGLGGYTF. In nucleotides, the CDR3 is TGTGCCAGCAGCCAAGATGTCAAGGGGTTGGGTGGCTACACCTTC.

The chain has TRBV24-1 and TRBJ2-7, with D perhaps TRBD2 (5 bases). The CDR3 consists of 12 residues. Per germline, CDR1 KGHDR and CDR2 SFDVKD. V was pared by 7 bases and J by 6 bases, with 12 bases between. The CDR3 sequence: CATSGDRAEQYF. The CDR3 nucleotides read TGTGCCACCAGCGGGGATCGGGCCGAGCAGTACTTC.

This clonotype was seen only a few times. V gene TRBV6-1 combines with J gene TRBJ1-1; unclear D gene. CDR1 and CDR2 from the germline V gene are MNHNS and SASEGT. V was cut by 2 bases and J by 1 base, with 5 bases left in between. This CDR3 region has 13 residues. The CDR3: CASSEQRNTEAFF. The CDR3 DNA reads TGTGCCAGCAGTGAACAAAGGAACACTGAAGCTTTCTTT.

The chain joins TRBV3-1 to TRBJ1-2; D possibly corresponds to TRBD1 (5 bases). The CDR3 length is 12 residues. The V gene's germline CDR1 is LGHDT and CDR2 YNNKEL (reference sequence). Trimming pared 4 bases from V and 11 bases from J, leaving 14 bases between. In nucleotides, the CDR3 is TGTGCCAGCAGCCGTCGGGACTTGGGGTACACCTTC. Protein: CASSRRDLGYTF. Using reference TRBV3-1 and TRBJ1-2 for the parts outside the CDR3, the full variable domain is DTAVSQTPKYLVTQMGNDKSIKCEQNLGHDTMYWYKQDSKKFLKIMFSYNNKELIINETVPNRFSPKSPDKAHLNLHINSLELGDSAVYFCASSRRDLGYTFGSGTRLTVV.

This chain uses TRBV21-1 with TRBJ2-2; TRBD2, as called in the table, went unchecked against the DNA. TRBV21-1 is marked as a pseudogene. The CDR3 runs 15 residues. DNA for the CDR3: TGTGCCAGCAGCCGTACCAGGCCCAACACCGGGGAGCTGTTTTTT. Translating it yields CASSRTRPNTGELFF.

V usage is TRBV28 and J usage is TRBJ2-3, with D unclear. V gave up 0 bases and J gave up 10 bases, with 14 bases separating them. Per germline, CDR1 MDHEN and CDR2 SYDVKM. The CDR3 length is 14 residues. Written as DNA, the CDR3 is TGTGCCAGCAGTTTATGCGGTCAAGCTGGGGCGCAGTATTTT. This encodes CASSLCGQAGAQYF.

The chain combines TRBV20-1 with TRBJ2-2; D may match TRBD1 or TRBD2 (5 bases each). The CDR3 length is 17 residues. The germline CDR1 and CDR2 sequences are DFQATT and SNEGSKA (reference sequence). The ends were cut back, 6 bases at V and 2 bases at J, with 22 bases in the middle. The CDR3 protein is CSARRTPESLNTGELFF. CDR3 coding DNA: TGCAGTGCAAGGAGGACACCCGAATCATTAAACACCGGGGAGCTGTTTTTT.

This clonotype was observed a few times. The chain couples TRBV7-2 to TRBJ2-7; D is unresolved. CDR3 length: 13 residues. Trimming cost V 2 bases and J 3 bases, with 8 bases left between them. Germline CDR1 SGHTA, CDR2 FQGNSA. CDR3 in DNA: TGTGCCAGCAGCTTAAGCACTGTCTACGAGCAGTACTTC. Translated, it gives CASSLSTVYEQYF.

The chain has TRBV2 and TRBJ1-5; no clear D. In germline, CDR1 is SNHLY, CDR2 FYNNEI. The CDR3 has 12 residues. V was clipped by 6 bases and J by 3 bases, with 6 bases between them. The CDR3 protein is CASSPDNQPQHF. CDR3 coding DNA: TGTGCCAGCAGCCCCGACAATCAGCCCCAGCATTTT.

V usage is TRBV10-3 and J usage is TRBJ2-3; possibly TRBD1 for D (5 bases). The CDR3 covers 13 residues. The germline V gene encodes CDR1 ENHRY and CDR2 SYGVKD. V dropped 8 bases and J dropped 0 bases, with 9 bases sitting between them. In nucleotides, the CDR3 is TGTGCCATCGGACATCCTAGCACAGATACGCAGTATTTT. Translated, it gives CAIGHPSTDTQYF.

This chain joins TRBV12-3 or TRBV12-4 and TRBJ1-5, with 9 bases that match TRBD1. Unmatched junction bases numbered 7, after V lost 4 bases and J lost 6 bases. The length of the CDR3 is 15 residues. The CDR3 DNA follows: TGTGCCAGCAGTTCCCGACAGGGGGGGTTTCAGCCCCAGCATTTT. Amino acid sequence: CASSSRQGGFQPQHF.

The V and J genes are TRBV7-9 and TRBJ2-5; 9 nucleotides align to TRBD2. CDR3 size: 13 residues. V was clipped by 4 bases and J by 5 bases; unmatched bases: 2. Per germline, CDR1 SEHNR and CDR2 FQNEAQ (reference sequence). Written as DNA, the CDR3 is TGTGCCAGCAGCTCCACTAGCGGGGAGACCCAGTACTTC. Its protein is CASSSTSGETQYF.

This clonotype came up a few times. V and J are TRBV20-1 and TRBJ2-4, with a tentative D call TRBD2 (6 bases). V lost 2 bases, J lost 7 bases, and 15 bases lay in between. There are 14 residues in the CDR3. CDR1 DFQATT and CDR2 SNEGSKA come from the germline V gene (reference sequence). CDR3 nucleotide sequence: TGCAGTGCTAGACGAGGAGTCCGGGGGAACATTCAGTACTTC. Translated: CSARRGVRGNIQYF.

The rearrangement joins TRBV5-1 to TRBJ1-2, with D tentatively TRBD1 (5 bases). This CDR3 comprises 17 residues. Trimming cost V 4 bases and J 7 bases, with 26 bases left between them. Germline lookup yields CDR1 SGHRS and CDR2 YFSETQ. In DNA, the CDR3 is TGCGCCAGCAGCACTTGGGGGGACGGAGGGTCCCGGGGTGGCTACACCTTC. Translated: CASSTWGDGGSRGGYTF. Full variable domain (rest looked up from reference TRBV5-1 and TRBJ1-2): KAGVTQTPRYLIKTRGQQVTLSCSPISGHRSVSWYQQTPGQGLQFLFEYFSETQRNKGNFPGRFSGRQFSNSRSEMNVSTLELGDSALYLCASSTWGDGGSRGGYTFGSGTRLTVV.

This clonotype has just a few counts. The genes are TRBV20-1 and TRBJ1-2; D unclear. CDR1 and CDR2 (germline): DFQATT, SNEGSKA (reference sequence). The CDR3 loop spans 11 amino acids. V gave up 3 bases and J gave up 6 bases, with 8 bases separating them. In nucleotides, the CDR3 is TGCAGTGCTAGTGGGCACCATGGCTACACCTTC. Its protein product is CSASGHHGYTF.

CDR3 DNA: TGTGCCAGTGCTAAAACCGGAAAAAGAAGCACTGAAGCTTTCTTT. It yields the protein CASAKTGKRSTEAFF. The rearrangement links TRBV6-2 or TRBV6-3 to TRBJ1-1, with D unclear. Germline V gene lookup returns CDR1 MNHEY and CDR2 SVGEGT. CDR3 size: 15 residues. V was trimmed by 9 bases and J by 4 bases, leaving 21 bases between them.